This T cell receptor (beta chain) originates from a study of blood T cell repertoires in COVID-19. Whole-study context: Italy, Spain and the United States were the sources of the convalescent and acute COVID-19 samples. Sources were T cells, B-cell-depleted T cells, or PBMCs; the material itself was cDNA or gDNA.

In the original analysis: Reference gene primers were amplified, and this amplification served to estimate nucleated cell counts. Using immunoSEQ multiplex PCR, the repertoire was profiled, and TCRdb retains in-frame clones only, with some absent. The D gene and trimming were derived from the DNA, and the V and J assignments and clone size from that table. The top ten clones hold about 3% of a sample with 250,000 or so clones, 70% to 90% of them seen once. CDR1 is SGHRS, CDR2 YFSETQ, per germline. The CDR3 is made up of 13 amino acids. Trimming stripped 5 bases from V and 7 bases from J, with 10 bases between.

The chain links TRBV5-1 to TRBJ1-6; D possibly corresponds to TRBD1 (6 bases). The sequencing sample was made of peripheral blood. The sequence was collected from a woman younger than 45 with active or convalescent COVID-19. CDR3 sequence reads: CASRRDTNSPLHF. The CDR3 DNA is TGCGCCAGCAGGAGGGACACAAATTCACCCCTCCACTTT.